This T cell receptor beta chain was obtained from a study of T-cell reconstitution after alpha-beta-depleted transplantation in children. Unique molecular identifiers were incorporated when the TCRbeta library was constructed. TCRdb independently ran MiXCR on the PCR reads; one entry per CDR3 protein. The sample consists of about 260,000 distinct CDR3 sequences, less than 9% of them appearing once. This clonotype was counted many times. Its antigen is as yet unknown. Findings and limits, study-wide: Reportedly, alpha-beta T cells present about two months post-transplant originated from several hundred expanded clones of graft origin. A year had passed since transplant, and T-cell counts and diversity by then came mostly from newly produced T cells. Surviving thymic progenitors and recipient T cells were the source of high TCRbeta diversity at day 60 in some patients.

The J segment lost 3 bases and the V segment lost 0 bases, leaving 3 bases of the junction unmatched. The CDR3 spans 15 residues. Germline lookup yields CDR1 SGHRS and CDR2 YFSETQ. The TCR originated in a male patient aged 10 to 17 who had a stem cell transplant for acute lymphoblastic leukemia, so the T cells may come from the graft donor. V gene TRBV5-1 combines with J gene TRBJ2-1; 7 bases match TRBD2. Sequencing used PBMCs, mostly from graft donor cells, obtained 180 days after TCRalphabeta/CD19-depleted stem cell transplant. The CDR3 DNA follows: TGCGCCAGCAGCTTGGGGCGGGGGTGCTACAATGAGCAGTTCTTC. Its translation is CASSLGRGCYNEQFF.